The T cell receptor beta chain under discussion was sequenced for a study of regulatory T cells in long-lasting Graves disease. The time point here: persistent/refractory GD, antithyroid drugs over 5 years with positive TRAb. PBMC-extracted RNA yielded the TCR library. This clonotype was picked up many times. Arm-PCR of CDR3 regions with iRepertoire HTBI primers generated TCR beta libraries. MiXCR, applied by TCRdb to the multiplex PCR reads, yields one record per CDR3 protein. The repertoire consists of some 450,000 distinct CDR3 sequences, with 20% to 25% occurring once and the leading ten covering about a quarter. The CDR3 consists of 15 residues. V lost 2 bases, J lost 0 bases, and 11 bases lay in between. Looked up from germline, CDR1 is SGHRS and CDR2 is YFSETQ.

The chain recombines TRBV5-1 with TRBJ1-2; D is unresolved. This clonotype was sampled from a female donor with Graves disease. The sample consisted of peripheral blood mononuclear cells (PBMCs), taken when the disease was refractory, from a patient treated with antithyroid drugs. CDR3 DNA sequence: TGCGCCAGCAGCTTTAATCGAAGCGCTAACTATGGCTACACCTTC. It codes for CASSFNRSANYGYTF.